A selection of T cell receptor beta chains follows, all from one sample in a study of OX40 agonist ivuxolimab in advanced cancers. Repertoires were generated with immunoSEQ multiplex PCR, while TCRdb's copy carries only in-frame clones and drops some. The sample gives 70,000 to 90,000 clones, 89% of which show up once; about 10% is in the top ten. Sequencing was performed on CD4+ or CD8+ T cells sorted from blood, taken in a trial of the OX40 agonist ivuxolimab. Receptor source: an adult with an advanced solid tumor such as melanoma, head and neck, liver or kidney cancer. CDR3s include the opening cysteine and the closing phenylalanine or tryptophan. Fields, in order: CDR3 DNA, CDR3 protein, clone size, D gene, J gene, V gene. A D gene is named only where the DNA matches it firmly. Clone size is not always given. Where it is, it says once, few, many or a class for expanded clones.

DNA: TGTGCCAGTAACCAGGGGCGACAGCCCCAGCATTTT; CDR3: CASNQGRQPQHF; size: few; D: NA; J: TRBJ1-5; V: TRBV19
DNA: TGTGCCAGCAGCTTGACAGCGGCCCACGAGCAGTACTTC; CDR3: CASSLTAAHEQYF; size: NA; D: NA; J: TRBJ2-7; V: TRBV5-6
DNA: TGTGCCAGTAGTATGACCTACTCCTACGAGCAGTACTTC; CDR3: CASSMTYSYEQYF; size: NA; D: NA; J: TRBJ2-7; V: TRBV19
DNA: TGTGCCAGCAGCCTCCGGTACTCCGCGAACACCGGGGAGCTGTTTTTT; CDR3: CASSLRYSANTGELFF; size: NA; D: NA; J: TRBJ2-2; V: TRBV7-2
DNA: TGTGCCAGCAGCTCGCTCGGCGGCCGGGGTGAGCAGTTCTTC; CDR3: CASSSLGGRGEQFF; size: NA; D: NA; J: TRBJ2-1; V: TRBV5-5
DNA: TGTGCCAGCAGCTTAGTGGGGCGGGGGGCCTCCTACGAGCAGTACTTC; CDR3: CASSLVGRGASYEQYF; size: NA; D: TRBD2; J: TRBJ2-7; V: TRBV7-9
DNA: TGCGCCAGCAGCCAAGCCCCTGAACTCTCTGGAAACACCATATATTTT; CDR3: CASSQAPELSGNTIYF; size: once; D: NA; J: TRBJ1-3; V: TRBV4-1
DNA: TGTGCCAGCAGCTTCCCGAACACCGGGGAGCTGTTTTTT; CDR3: CASSFPNTGELFF; size: NA; D: NA; J: TRBJ2-2; V: TRBV7-3
DNA: TGTGCCAGTAGTATATTCCCGAACACTGAAGCTTTCTTT; CDR3: CASSIFPNTEAFF; size: NA; D: NA; J: TRBJ1-1; V: TRBV19
DNA: TGTGCCAGCAGCTTAGCCTTAGGTCAAGGGAATAATGAGCAGTTCTTC; CDR3: CASSLALGQGNNEQFF; size: NA; D: NA; J: TRBJ2-1; V: TRBV7-9
DNA: TGTGCCAGCAGTGAAGCGCGACACCCGGGGCCTGAAGCTTTCTTT; CDR3: CASSEARHPGPEAFF; size: NA; D: NA; J: TRBJ1-1; V: TRBV2
DNA: TGTGCCGGAGAACTAGGGGGTGCATATGGCTACACCTTC; CDR3: CAGELGGAYGYTF; size: NA; D: NA; J: TRBJ1-2; V: TRBV7-2
DNA: TGTGCCGGGGAGACAAACACTGAAGCTTTCTTT; CDR3: CAGETNTEAFF; size: NA; D: NA; J: TRBJ1-1; V: TRBV6-1
DNA: TGTGCCAGCAGCCTAGAAGGGACTATTAGATACGAGCAGTACTTC; CDR3: CASSLEGTIRYEQYF; size: NA; D: TRBD2; J: TRBJ2-7; V: TRBV11-1
DNA: TGCAGCGTGGATACAGGGGCAACTAATGAAAAACTGTTTTTT; CDR3: CSVDTGATNEKLFF; size: NA; D: TRBD1; J: TRBJ1-4; V: TRBV29-1
DNA: TGTGCCAGCAGCGTACGACAGGGGGAGCCCCAGCATTTT; CDR3: CASSVRQGEPQHF; size: NA; D: TRBD1; J: TRBJ1-5; V: TRBV9
DNA: TGCAGTGCCCAAAGCGGGGAGACCCAGTACTTC; CDR3: CSAQSGETQYF; size: NA; D: NA; J: TRBJ2-5; V: TRBV20-1
DNA: TGTGCCAGCAGTTCCCCCGGACAGAACGACTATGGCTACACCTTC; CDR3: CASSSPGQNDYGYTF; size: NA; D: NA; J: TRBJ1-2; V: TRBV28
DNA: TGCAGCGTTGAAGGGGTTACCTACGAGCAGTACTTC; CDR3: CSVEGVTYEQYF; size: once; D: NA; J: TRBJ2-7; V: TRBV29-1
DNA: TGTGCCAGCAGTTACAGCGACGAGCAGTACTTC; CDR3: CASSYSDEQYF; size: NA; D: NA; J: TRBJ2-7; V: TRBV6-6
DNA: TGTGCCAGCAGCGAGTGGGACCGGAAGGGTGAGCAGTTCTTC; CDR3: CASSEWDRKGEQFF; size: NA; D: NA; J: TRBJ2-1; V: TRBV7-9
DNA: TGTGCCAGCAGTTCTCCTAGCTCTGGGGCCAACGTCCTGACTTTC; CDR3: CASSSPSSGANVLTF; size: NA; D: NA; J: TRBJ2-6; V: TRBV28
DNA: TGTGCCTGGAGTGTACAAAGGGGGAGGAACAATCAGCCCCAGCATTTT; CDR3: CAWSVQRGRNNQPQHF; size: NA; D: NA; J: TRBJ1-5; V: TRBV30
DNA: TGCGCCAGCAGCTTGGTTGGCAGCCTCTCTGGAAACACCATATATTTT; CDR3: CASSLVGSLSGNTIYF; size: NA; D: NA; J: TRBJ1-3; V: TRBV5-1
DNA: TGCAGCGTTGATGGGGGAGTTAAGGACAATGAGCAGTTCTTC; CDR3: CSVDGGVKDNEQFF; size: NA; D: NA; J: TRBJ2-1; V: TRBV29-1
DNA: TGTGCCAGCAGTTATTCGGGACAAGGAAACACCATATATTTT; CDR3: CASSYSGQGNTIYF; size: NA; D: NA; J: TRBJ1-3; V: TRBV28
DNA: TGTGCCAGCAGTGAAGCGCTACGGCCTTCCTACGAGCAGTACTTC; CDR3: CASSEALRPSYEQYF; size: NA; D: NA; J: TRBJ2-7; V: TRBV6-1
DNA: TGTGCCAGCAGGGAAGCATCGGGTAGGGAGCAGTACTTC; CDR3: CASREASGREQYF; size: NA; D: NA; J: TRBJ2-7; V: TRBV6-1
DNA: TGTGCCAGCACCATCACGCCATGGCGGGCAGGGGAAAAAGAGACCCAGTACTTC; CDR3: CASTITPWRAGEKETQYF; size: NA; D: NA; J: TRBJ2-5; V: TRBV2
DNA: TGTGCCAGCAGCGTAGGATCAGGGGACTATGGCTACACCTTC; CDR3: CASSVGSGDYGYTF; size: NA; D: NA; J: TRBJ1-2; V: TRBV9
DNA: TGTGCCAGCAGCCAAGACGTCGGGGGCGCGGAGACCCAGTACTTC; CDR3: CASSQDVGGAETQYF; size: NA; D: NA; J: TRBJ2-5; V: TRBV4-2
DNA: TGTGCCAGCTCACCCGGGACAGGGGATAGTGGCTACACCTTC; CDR3: CASSPGTGDSGYTF; size: NA; D: TRBD1; J: TRBJ1-2; V: TRBV18
DNA: TGCAGTGCTAGAGGCCACTATGGCTACACCTTC; CDR3: CSARGHYGYTF; size: NA; D: NA; J: TRBJ1-2; V: TRBV20-1
DNA: TGTGCCATCAATTCAGGGACTAGCGGCAATGAGCAGTTCTTC; CDR3: CAINSGTSGNEQFF; size: NA; D: TRBD2; J: TRBJ2-1; V: TRBV10-3
DNA: TGTGCCAGCAGTCCCCCGGGGACAGGGGAGACCGGTCGCTATGGCTACACCTTC; CDR3: CASSPPGTGETGRYGYTF; size: NA; D: TRBD1; J: TRBJ1-2; V: TRBV5-6
DNA: TGTGCCAGCAGATGGGACAGGGGATCAGATACGCAGTATTTT; CDR3: CASRWDRGSDTQYF; size: NA; D: TRBD1; J: TRBJ2-3; V: TRBV6-5